This TCR beta chain was observed in a study of T cell responses to AZD1222 COVID-19 vaccine. Remarks on this clone: Antigen: not known.

Using immunoSEQ multiplex PCR, the repertoire was profiled, and TCRdb retains in-frame clones only, with some absent. Among about 97,000 clones listed, roughly 88% were seen once. Study-wide results and caveats: Following two doses of AZD1222, Spike-specific TCR breadth and depth rose.

V gave up 1 base and J gave up 6 bases, with 10 bases separating them. The CDR3 is 15 amino acids. Germline assignment: CDR1 MNHNS and CDR2 SASEGT. The V gene is TRBV6-1, the J gene TRBJ1-6; no clear D gene. This TCR derives from an adult in good health. This sample comprised peripheral blood, obtained on day 0 of AZD1222 vaccination. CDR3 loop: CASSEEVGSNSPLHF. The DNA of the CDR3 is TGTGCCAGCAGTGAAGAGGTTGGAAGTAATTCACCCCTCCACTTT.